This TCR beta chain was captured in a study of blood T cell repertoires in COVID-19. On the study more broadly: COVID-19 samples collected from the United States, Italy and Spain covered acute and convalescent phases.

Authors' methods: Nucleated cell number was recorded as an estimate derived from reference gene primer amplification. Assay: immunoSEQ multiplex PCR; the TCRdb copy retains only in-frame clones and omits some. V, J and clone size are taken as reported in that table, and D and trimming were inferred from the DNA itself. The data hold fewer than 250,000 clones, with around nine tenths observed a single time. In assigning cohorts, the study relied on participant-reported clinical history. Donors in Cohort 3 who had recovered were those with two negative PCRs, healthcare professional clearance, or resolution of their symptoms. Sequenced: PBMCs or T cells enriched from blood (not recorded which). This receptor was taken from a man between 25 and 39 years old who had recovered from COVID-19.

CDR3: CASSFSGSGRKNEQFF. The CDR3 region has the DNA TGTGCCAGCAGCTTCTCGGGGTCCGGGAGGAAAAATGAGCAGTTCTTC. This chain joins TRBV11-3 and TRBJ2-1, with TRBD2 matching 7 bases. The J segment lost 7 bases and the V segment lost 3 bases, leaving 12 bases of the junction unmatched. The CDR3 has 16 amino acids. From germline, CDR1 is SGHNT and CDR2 YENEEA.